This T cell receptor (beta chain) appears in the sequencing data of a study of T cell changes during pregnancy in multiple sclerosis. The method was immunoSEQ multiplex PCR; TCRdb's version includes in-frame clones alone and lacks a portion of them. Here the sample spans 55,000 to 75,000 clones, 91% being singletons. Source: peripheral blood, taken after pregnancy. This TCR was recovered from a female donor in good health, enrolled as a control in a pregnancy study.

This CDR3 reads CASSSPGGSGNTIYF. The DNA for the CDR3 is TGTGCCAGCAGCTCCCCAGGGGGCTCTGGAAACACCATATATTTT. The chain uses TRBV7-2 and TRBJ1-3; 7 bases are a match to TRBD1. Germline V gene sequence: CDR1 SGHTA, CDR2 FQGNSA. V dropped 4 bases and J dropped 0; count of bases not matched to a gene: 3. CDR3 length equals 15 residues. The full variable domain, in which reference TRBV7-2 and TRBJ1-3 provide the parts outside the CDR3, is GAGVSQSPSNKVTEKGKDVELRCDPISGHTALYWYRQSLGQGLEFLIYFQGNSAPDKSGLPSDRFSAERTGGSVSTLTIQRTQQEDSAVYLCASSSPGGSGNTIYFGEGSWLTVV.